The 12 T cell receptor beta chains below all came from one sample that was sequenced in a study of T cell changes during pregnancy in multiple sclerosis. Some clones are missing from TCRdb's copy, which holds only in-frame ones; the method was immunoSEQ multiplex PCR. The top ten hold 1.5% to 2% of the sample, which has roughly 110,000 clones, 91% seen once. Here the sequenced sample was peripheral blood, taken before pregnancy. These receptor sequences come from a female donor with multiple sclerosis, enrolled in a pregnancy study.

The chain recombines TRBV4-2 with TRBJ2-3; TRBD2 matches at 7 bases. The germline CDR1 and CDR2 sequences are LGHNA and YNFKEQ. This CDR3 is 15 amino acids long. V was clipped by 4 bases and J by 4 bases; unmatched bases: 8. The CDR3 here is CASSPRLADSDTQYF. Here the CDR3 DNA reads TGTGCCAGCAGCCCGAGACTAGCCGATTCAGATACGCAGTATTTT.

The V gene is TRBV27, the J gene TRBJ2-1; a weak D match, TRBD2 (5 bases). This CDR3 is built from 15 residues. Trimming took 2 bases from V and 5 from J, leaving 13 bases between them. CDR1 is MNHEY and CDR2 is SMNVEV in the germline V gene (reference sequence). Here the CDR3 reads CASSLGLSRDNEQFF. The CDR3, as DNA: TGTGCCAGCAGTTTAGGACTCTCTCGGGACAATGAGCAGTTCTTC.

The chain is built from TRBV7-8 and TRBJ2-5; 7 bases line up with TRBD1. Germline lookup yields CDR1 SGHVS and CDR2 FQNEAQ. The CDR3 extends over 14 amino acids. The trim removed 5 bases at V and 3 bases at J, leaving 6 bases unmatched. The CDR3 loop reads CASSQKTGKETQYF. The CDR3 DNA sequence: TGTGCCAGCAGCCAAAAGACAGGGAAAGAGACCCAGTACTTC. Combining the CDR3 with reference TRBV7-8 and TRBJ2-5 gives the whole variable domain GAGVSQSPRYKVAKRGQDVALRCDPISGHVSLFWYQQALGQGPEFLTYFQNEAQLDKSGLPSDRFFAERPEGSVSTLKIQRTQQEDSAVYLCASSQKTGKETQYFGPGTRLLVL.

V gene TRBV6-1 combines with J gene TRBJ1-5; maybe TRBD1 (5 bases). CDR1 and CDR2 (germline): MNHNS, SASEGT. The CDR3 runs to 14 residues. V gave up 3 bases and J gave up 4 bases, with 10 bases separating them. CDR3 region: CASSDRQPNQPQHF. CDR3 sequence (DNA): TGTGCCAGCAGTGACAGACAGCCGAATCAGCCCCAGCATTTT.

The chain is built from TRBV19 and TRBJ2-3, with TRBD2 matching over 7 bases. J gave up 0 bases and V 6 bases, and 3 bases lay outside the gene matches. There are 14 residues in the CDR3. The germline V gene has CDR1 LNHDA and CDR2 SQIVND (reference sequence). In DNA form, the CDR3 reads TGTGCCAGTAGGTGGGACTACAGCACAGATACGCAGTATTTT. Protein: CASRWDYSTDTQYF.

V usage is TRBV7-2 and J usage is TRBJ2-3, with a possible D match to TRBD2 (5 bases). Trimming took 2 bases from V and 5 from J, leaving 11 bases between them. Germline V gives CDR1 SGHTA, CDR2 FQGNSA. CDR3 length: 14 residues. CDR3 bases: TGTGCCAGCAGCTTAAGGCGGGCCGGAGATACGCAGTATTTT. The encoded protein is CASSLRRAGDTQYF.

The chain links TRBV4-1 to TRBJ1-3, with D perhaps TRBD1 (6 bases). Germline V gene sequence: CDR1 MGHRA, CDR2 YSYEKL. V gave up 4 bases and J gave up 2 bases, with 12 bases separating them. The CDR3 loop spans 15 amino acids. The CDR3 DNA sequence: TGCGCCAGCAGCCGCGCACAGGGAGCTGGAAACACCATATATTTT. Amino acid sequence: CASSRAQGAGNTIYF.

The chain carries TRBV6-5 and TRBJ1-5; 8 bases line up with TRBD1. The CDR3 runs to 14 residues. Germline CDR1 reads MNHEY; CDR2 reads SVGAGI. Trimming took 4 bases from V and 8 from J; bases not matched to a gene: 7. This CDR3 is CASSSSTGVKPQHF. The CDR3 DNA is TGTGCCAGCAGTTCCTCGACAGGGGTGAAGCCCCAGCATTTT.

The chain links TRBV9 to TRBJ2-3; 11 nucleotides line up with TRBD2. This CDR3 spans 16 amino acids. Germline values: CDR1 SGDLS, CDR2 YYNGEE. V was pared by 2 bases and J by 4 bases, with 6 bases of the junction left unmatched. CDR3 region: CASSVSGGAVADTQYF. The CDR3 DNA reads TGTGCCAGCAGCGTTAGCGGGGGGGCCGTGGCAGATACGCAGTATTTT.

The V call is TRBV4-3, the J call TRBJ1-2; 7 bases align to TRBD1. V lost 4 bases, J lost 2 bases, and 7 bases stayed unmatched. Germline-derived CDR1 and CDR2 are LGHNA and YSLEER. The CDR3 is 15 amino acids. CDR3 DNA sequence: TGCGCCAGCAGCCTCGGCGACAGGGACAACTATGGCTACACCTTC. This encodes CASSLGDRDNYGYTF.

This chain joins TRBV5-6 and TRBJ2-1; 9 nucleotides line up with TRBD2. V shed 4 bases and J 7 bases; nucleotides not matched to a gene: 12. Per the germline V gene, CDR1 is SGHDT and CDR2 is YYEEEE. This CDR3 has 16 residues. The CDR3 loop is CASSKGGGRADNEQFF. The CDR3 bases are TGTGCCAGCAGCAAGGGGGGCGGGAGGGCCGATAATGAGCAGTTCTTC.

This chain's CDR3 is CASSLAGQRGETQYF. Here the CDR3 DNA reads TGTGCCAGCAGCTTAGCCGGCCAACGAGGGGAGACCCAGTACTTC. The V call is TRBV11-2, the J call TRBJ2-5, with D perhaps matching TRBD2 (5 bases). V lost 1 base and J lost 5, with 14 bases in between. The germline CDR1 and CDR2 sequences are SGHAT and FQNNGV. The CDR3 covers 15 residues. Together with reference TRBV11-2 and TRBJ2-5, the CDR3 gives the full variable domain: EAGVAQSPRYKIIEKRQSVAFWCNPISGHATLYWYQQILGQGPKLLIQFQNNGVVDDSQLPKDRFSAERLKGVDSTLKIQPAKLEDSAVYLCASSLAGQRGETQYFGPGTRLLVL.